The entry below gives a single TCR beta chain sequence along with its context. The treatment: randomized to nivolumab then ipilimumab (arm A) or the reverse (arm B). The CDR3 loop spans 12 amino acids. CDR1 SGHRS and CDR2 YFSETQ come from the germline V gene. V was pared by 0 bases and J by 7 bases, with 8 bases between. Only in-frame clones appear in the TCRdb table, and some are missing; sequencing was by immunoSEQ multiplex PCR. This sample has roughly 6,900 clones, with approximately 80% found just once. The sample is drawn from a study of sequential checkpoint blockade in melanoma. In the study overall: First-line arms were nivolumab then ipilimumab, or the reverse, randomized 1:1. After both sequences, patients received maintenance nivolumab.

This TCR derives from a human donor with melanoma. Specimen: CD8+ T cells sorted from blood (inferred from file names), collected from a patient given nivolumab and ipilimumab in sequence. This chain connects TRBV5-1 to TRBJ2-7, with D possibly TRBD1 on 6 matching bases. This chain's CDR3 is CASSLGTVEQYF. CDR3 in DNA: TGCGCCAGCAGCTTGGGGACAGTTGAGCAGTACTTC.